This T cell receptor (beta chain) was documented in a study of blood T cells in healthy people across ages. Each sample had at least 7 million PBMCs isolated. This clonotype occurred a few times. A J-beta primer mix and a sample-barcoded 5' primer were used in a second PCR of about 7 to 12 cycles. The template-switch adaptor was a 5' adaptor with 12 random nucleotides. It tagged each cDNA molecule. TCRdb re-analysed the 5' RACE reads in MiXCR, keeping a single row per CDR3 protein. The repertoire has 600,000 or so distinct CDR3 sequences, roughly 21% of them found once; the top ten carry roughly 3.7%. Between the trimmed V and J ends, which lost 4 bases and 0 bases, there was a span of 11 bases. CDR1 and CDR2 (germline): DFQATT, SNEGSKA (reference sequence). The CDR3 contains 14 residues.

The sample consisted of blood. This sequence originates from a man in his 70s in good health. The chain links TRBV20-1 to TRBJ2-3; a possible D gene is TRBD1 (6 bases). DNA for the CDR3: TGCAGTGCTACGGACAGCTCTAGCACAGATACGCAGTATTTT. This encodes CSATDSSSTDTQYF.